Here is one T cell receptor (beta chain) with its context. This specimen comes from a study of cytomegalovirus exposure and HLA in healthy donors. TCRdb's copy holds only in-frame clones and misses some; the assay was immunoSEQ multiplex PCR. The table records roughly 130,000 clones, 88% of them present only once. Germline V gene lookup returns CDR1 SGHTS and CDR2 YDEGEE. V was pared by 0 bases and J by 7 bases, with 17 bases between. The CDR3 is 16 amino acids. Sequences were obtained from PBMCs. The V and J genes are TRBV5-8 and TRBJ1-5; TRBD1 might be the D (6 bases). This TCR was sampled from a man aged 30-40 years in good health and CMV-seronegative. CDR3 sequence (DNA): TGTGCCAGCAGCTTGGCCGGGGGGGGCTTCGGCCAGCCCCAGCATTTT. This translates into CASSLAGGGFGQPQHF.